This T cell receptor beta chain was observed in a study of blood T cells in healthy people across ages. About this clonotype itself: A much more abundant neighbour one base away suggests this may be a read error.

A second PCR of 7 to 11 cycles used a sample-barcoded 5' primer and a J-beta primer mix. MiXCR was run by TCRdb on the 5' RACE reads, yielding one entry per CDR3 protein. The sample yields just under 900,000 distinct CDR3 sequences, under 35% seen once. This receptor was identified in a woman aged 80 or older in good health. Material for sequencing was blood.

The CDR3 sequence: CRAATGGFGYTF. CDR3 DNA sequence: TGCAGGGCTGCGACAGGGGGCTTTGGCTACACCTTC. This chain links TRBV20-1 with TRBJ1-2; 10 bases map to TRBD1. Germline-derived CDR1 and CDR2 are DFQATT and SNEGSKA (reference sequence). CDR3 length: 12 residues.